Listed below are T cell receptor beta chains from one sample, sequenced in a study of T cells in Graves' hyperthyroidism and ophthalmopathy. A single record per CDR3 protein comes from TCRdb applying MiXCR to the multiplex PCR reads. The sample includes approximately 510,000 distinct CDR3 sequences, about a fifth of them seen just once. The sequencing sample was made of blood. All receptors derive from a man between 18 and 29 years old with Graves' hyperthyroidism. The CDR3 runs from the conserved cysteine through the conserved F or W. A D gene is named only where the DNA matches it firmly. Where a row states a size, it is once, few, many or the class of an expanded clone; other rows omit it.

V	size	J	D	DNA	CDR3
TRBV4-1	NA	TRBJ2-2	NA	TGCGCCAGCAGCCAAGATGGATATATCGGGGAGCTGTTTTTT	CASSQDGYIGELFF
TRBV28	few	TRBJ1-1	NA	TGTGCCAGCAGTTACTTGGTTTACACTGAAGCTTTCTTT	CASSYLVYTEAFF
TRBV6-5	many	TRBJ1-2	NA	TGTGCCAGCAGTTACTGGGGTTCTAACTATGGCTACACCTTC	CASSYWGSNYGYTF
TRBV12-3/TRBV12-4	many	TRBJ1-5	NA	TGTGCCAGCAGTGCCGATATTCAGCCCCAGCATTTT	CASSADIQPQHF
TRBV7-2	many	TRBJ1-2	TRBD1	TGTGCCAGCAGCTTAGTCCGGACCCGGGACAGGGGGGAAAGGGTGTATGGCTACACCTTC	CASSLVRTRDRGERVYGYTF
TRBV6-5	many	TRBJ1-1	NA	TGTGCCAGCAGCCGGGCCCCGCAGGTGGGCACTGAAGCTTTCTTT	CASSRAPQVGTEAFF
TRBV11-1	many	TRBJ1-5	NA	TGTGCCAGCAGCCAAGGAGGGGCGGACAGCAATCAGCCCCAGCATTTT	CASSQGGADSNQPQHF
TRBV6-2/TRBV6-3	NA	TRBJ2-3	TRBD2	TGTGCCAGCAGTTTTACCCCCGGGGGGGTATTCACAGATACGCAGTATTTT	CASSFTPGGVFTDTQYF
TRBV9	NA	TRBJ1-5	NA	TGTGCCAGCAGCCCTTCGGGGGTGAATCAGCCCCAGCATTTT	CASSPSGVNQPQHF
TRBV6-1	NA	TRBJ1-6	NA	TGTGCCAGCAGGGGCGGCAGGTATAATTCACCCCTCCACTTT	CASRGGRYNSPLHF
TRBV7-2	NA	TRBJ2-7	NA	TGTGCCAGCAGCTTGGGGTCAGGGAGACCCTACGAGCAGTACTTC	CASSLGSGRPYEQYF
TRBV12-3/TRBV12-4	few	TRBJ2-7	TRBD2	TGTGCCAGCAGTTTATATCGGCGAGCGGGAGACTCCTACGAGCAGTACTTC	CASSLYRRAGDSYEQYF
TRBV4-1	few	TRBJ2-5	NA	TGCGCCAGCAGCGAGGTGGACGAGGCCCAGTACTTC	CASSEVDEAQYF
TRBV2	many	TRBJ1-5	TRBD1	TGTGCCAGCAGGTTGACAGGGGGCAATAATCAGCCCCAGCATTTT	CASRLTGGNNQPQHF
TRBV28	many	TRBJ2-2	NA	TGTGCCAGCCGTTCGAACGGGGAGCTGTTTTTT	CASRSNGELFF
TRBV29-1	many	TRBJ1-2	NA	TGCAGCGTTGAACTGGGAAGCTATGGCTACACCTTC	CSVELGSYGYTF
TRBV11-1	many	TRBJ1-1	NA	TGTGCCAGCAGCCCCCTTTCGAACACTGAAGCTTTCTTT	CASSPLSNTEAFF
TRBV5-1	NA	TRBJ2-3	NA	TGCGCCAGCAGCTTGGTGGCACCTGGCACAGATACGCAGTATTTT	CASSLVAPGTDTQYF
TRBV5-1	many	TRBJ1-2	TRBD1	TGCGCCAGCAGCCCGGGACAGGGGGCCAATGGCTACACCTTC	CASSPGQGANGYTF
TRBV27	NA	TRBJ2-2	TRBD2	TGTGCCAGCAGCCGACCGGGACTAGCTATCGGGGAGCTGTTTTTT	CASSRPGLAIGELFF
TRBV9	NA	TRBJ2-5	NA	TGTGCCAGCAGCGCCTTCGGATCAAATCAAGAGACCCAGTACTTC	CASSAFGSNQETQYF
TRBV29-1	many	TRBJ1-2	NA	TGCAGCGTTTTAAGGGCAGGGGCGAATGGCTACACCTTC	CSVLRAGANGYTF
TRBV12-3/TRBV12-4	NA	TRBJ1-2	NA	TGTGCCAGCAGTTTAGCGCCAGGGTCCCTCAACTATGGCTACACCTTC	CASSLAPGSLNYGYTF
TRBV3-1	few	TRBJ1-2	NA	TGTGCCAGCACCCCAGGGGAGGGGCGGTCTGGCTACACCTTC	CASTPGEGRSGYTF
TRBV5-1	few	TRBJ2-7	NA	TGCGCCAGCAGCCTAGACAGGTATGCCTACGAGCAGTACTTC	CASSLDRYAYEQYF
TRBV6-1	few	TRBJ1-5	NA	TGTGCCAGCAGTGCCATCACGAAGGGCAATCAGCCCCAGCATTTT	CASSAITKGNQPQHF